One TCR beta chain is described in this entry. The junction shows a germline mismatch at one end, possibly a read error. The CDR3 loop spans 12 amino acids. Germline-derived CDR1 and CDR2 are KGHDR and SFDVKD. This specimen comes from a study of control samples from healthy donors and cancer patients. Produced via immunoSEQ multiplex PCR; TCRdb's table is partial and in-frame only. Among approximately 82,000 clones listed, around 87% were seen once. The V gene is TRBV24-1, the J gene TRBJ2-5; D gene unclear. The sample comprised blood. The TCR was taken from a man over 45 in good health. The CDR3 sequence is CATSDWREAQYF. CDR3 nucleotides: TGTGCCACCAGTGATTGGAGAGAGGCCCAGTACTTC.